This T cell receptor (beta chain) was sequenced in a study of T cells after yellow fever vaccination. Many counts were recorded for this clonotype. CDR3 length: 12 residues. The germline CDR1 and CDR2 sequences are SQVTM and ANQGSEA. The ends lost 6 bases at V and 2 bases at J; junction bases unmatched: 1. TCRdb analysed the 5' RACE reads with MiXCR anew, one entry per CDR3 protein. Among 450,000 to 550,000 distinct CDR3 sequences listed, roughly a fifth were seen once. The specimen was PBMCs, collected 15 days after the yellow fever booster vaccination. The receptor comes from a man aged 25-45 years who received the YFV17D yellow fever vaccine. The gene calls are TRBV29-1 and TRBJ2-1, with 7 positions matching TRBD2. CDR3 loop: CSVSGTYNEQFF. The CDR3 coding sequence is TGCAGCGTGAGCGGGACCTACAATGAGCAGTTCTTC.